One sample yielded the 15 T cell receptor beta chains listed below, sequenced in a study of T cell changes during pregnancy in multiple sclerosis. This table comes from immunoSEQ multiplex PCR, and its TCRdb copy is limited to in-frame clones, with some not included. This table has about 100,000 clones, approximately 94% appearing once. This specimen was peripheral blood, taken in the second trimester of pregnancy. These receptors originate from a female donor with multiple sclerosis, enrolled in a pregnancy study.

This chain links TRBV6-1 with TRBJ2-6, with unresolved D. CDR1 and CDR2 (germline): MNHNS, SASEGT. Trimming removed 4 bases from V and 0 bases from J, with 7 bases in between. The CDR3 runs to 15 residues. CDR3 amino acids: CASSGASSGANVLTF. As DNA, the CDR3 is TGTGCCAGCAGTGGAGCGAGCTCTGGGGCCAACGTCCTGACTTTC.

This rearrangement joins TRBV7-3 to TRBJ2-2, with D perhaps matching TRBD2 (6 bases). Germline V gives CDR1 SGHTA, CDR2 FQGTGA. The CDR3 spans 14 residues. V dropped 5 bases and J dropped 1 base, with 8 bases sitting between them. CDR3 protein: CASSRLENTGELFF. The CDR3 coding sequence is TGTGCCAGCAGCCGACTAGAGAACACCGGGGAGCTGTTTTTT.

This sequence joins TRBV21-1 and TRBJ1-4. TRBV21-1 is an annotated pseudogene. This CDR3 has 14 amino acids. As DNA, the CDR3 is TGTGCCAGCAGCACGGGACTAACTAATGAAAAACTGTTTTTT. The encoded protein is CASSTGLTNEKLFF.

V is TRBV7-8 and J is TRBJ1-2, with D maybe TRBD1 (6 bases). CDR3 length: 14 residues. Germline V CDR1 and CDR2: SGHVS, FQNEAQ. Trimming took 1 base from V and 3 from J, leaving 9 bases between them. The CDR3 coding sequence is TGTGCCAGCAGCTTAGGTCACAGGGACTATGGCTACACCTTC. Protein sequence: CASSLGHRDYGYTF.

This chain connects TRBV2 to TRBJ2-1; D remains ambiguous. This CDR3 is built from 14 residues. CDR1 and CDR2 from the germline V gene are SNHLY and FYNNEI. Trimming stripped 7 bases from V and 9 bases from J, with 19 bases between. The CDR3 loop reads CASKPRSVASEQFF. For the CDR3, the DNA is TGTGCCAGCAAACCGAGGTCGGTAGCTAGTGAGCAGTTCTTC.

The chain uses TRBV10-3 and TRBJ1-3; the match to TRBD1 covers 7 bases. The CDR3 totals 16 residues. V shed 7 bases, J shed 0 bases, and the junction held 9 bases outside the gene matches. The germline V gene has CDR1 ENHRY and CDR2 SYGVKD. The CDR3 loop is CAIILSDRFSGNTIYF. In nucleotides, the CDR3 is TGTGCCATCATCCTTTCGGACAGGTTCTCTGGAAACACCATATATTTT.

The sample holds one count of this clone. The chain is built from TRBV10-1 and TRBJ2-7, with a possible D match to TRBD1 (6 bases). Germline assignment: CDR1 WNHNN and CDR2 SYGVQD (reference sequence). V lost 5 bases, J lost 2 bases, and 10 bases lay in between. The CDR3 covers 13 residues. The CDR3 DNA is TGCGCCAGCAGTAAAGGGGGAACCTACGAGCAGTACTTC. Translation gives CASSKGGTYEQYF.

Regarding this clone: The germline gene is not matched at one end of the junction; a read error may be the cause. The rearrangement joins TRBV6-6 to TRBJ1-5; 7 bases fit TRBD1. The CDR3 has 13 amino acids. Germline V CDR1 and CDR2: MNHNY, SVGAGI (reference sequence). The CDR3 bases are TGTGCCGGCAGCGGGACAGCATTTCTGCCCCAGCATTTT. Translated: CAGSGTAFLPQHF.

CDR3 residues: CASSQDRGGTGNTIYF. The DNA for the CDR3 is TGCGCCAGCAGCCAAGATCGGGGGGGAACTGGAAACACCATATATTTT. The chain recombines TRBV4-1 with TRBJ1-3, with D perhaps TRBD1 (5 bases). Germline lookup yields CDR1 MGHRA and CDR2 YSYEKL. Trimming took 0 bases from V and 2 from J, leaving 11 bases between them. The CDR3 contains 16 residues.

The chain combines TRBV19 with TRBJ2-1; D is possibly TRBD2 (5 bases). V was pared by 6 bases and J by 0 bases, with 21 bases between. The CDR3 extends over 18 amino acids. CDR1 is LNHDA, CDR2 SQIVND, per germline (reference sequence). DNA for the CDR3: TGTGCCAGTAGAGATGGGCGGAGGACTGAGAGCTCCTACAATGAGCAGTTCTTC. Protein product: CASRDGRRTESSYNEQFF.

The chain carries TRBV6-1 and TRBJ1-3; a weak D match, TRBD1 (6 bases). This CDR3 comprises 15 residues. Trimming took 2 bases from V and 3 from J, leaving 11 bases between them. From germline, CDR1 is MNHNS and CDR2 SASEGT. The CDR3 protein is CASSERTGIGNTIYF. CDR3 bases: TGTGCCAGCAGTGAAAGAACAGGGATTGGAAACACCATATATTTT.

V gene TRBV11-2 combines with J gene TRBJ2-3; D possibly corresponds to TRBD2 (5 bases). Germline assignment: CDR1 SGHAT and CDR2 FQNNGV. Trimming took 5 bases from V and 4 from J, leaving 22 bases between them. This CDR3 has 17 amino acids. CDR3 amino acids: CASSLGPSRIRPDTQYF. The CDR3 bases are TGTGCCAGCAGCCTCGGACCTAGCCGGATCCGCCCAGATACGCAGTATTTT.

The V call is TRBV18, the J call TRBJ2-3, with D perhaps TRBD2 (5 bases). The germline CDR1 and CDR2 sequences are KGHSH and LQKENI. The CDR3 contains 13 residues. The germline V and J ends were trimmed by 1 base and 9 bases, with 11 bases remaining between them. CDR3 nucleotide sequence: TGTGCCAGCTCACCACAAACTAGTGGAACGCAGTATTTT. Amino acids: CASSPQTSGTQYF.

J is TRBJ2-1 and V is TRBV30; no firm D call. This CDR3 region has 13 residues. Germline-derived CDR1 and CDR2 are GTSNPN and SVGIG (reference sequence). Between the trimmed V and J ends, which lost 0 bases and 9 bases, there was a span of 12 bases. The CDR3 protein is CAWSVAPVSEQFF. The CDR3 nucleotides are TGTGCCTGGAGTGTAGCCCCCGTGTCTGAGCAGTTCTTC.

The rearrangement uses TRBV10-2 and TRBJ2-1, with TRBD1 matching over 8 bases. This CDR3 region has 14 residues. The ends lost 8 bases at V and 5 bases at J; junction bases unmatched: 8. CDR1 WSHSY and CDR2 SAAADI come from the germline V gene. CDR3 DNA: TGCGCCAGCGTGAACCAGGGGGCCAACAATGAGCAGTTCTTC. This encodes CASVNQGANNEQFF.